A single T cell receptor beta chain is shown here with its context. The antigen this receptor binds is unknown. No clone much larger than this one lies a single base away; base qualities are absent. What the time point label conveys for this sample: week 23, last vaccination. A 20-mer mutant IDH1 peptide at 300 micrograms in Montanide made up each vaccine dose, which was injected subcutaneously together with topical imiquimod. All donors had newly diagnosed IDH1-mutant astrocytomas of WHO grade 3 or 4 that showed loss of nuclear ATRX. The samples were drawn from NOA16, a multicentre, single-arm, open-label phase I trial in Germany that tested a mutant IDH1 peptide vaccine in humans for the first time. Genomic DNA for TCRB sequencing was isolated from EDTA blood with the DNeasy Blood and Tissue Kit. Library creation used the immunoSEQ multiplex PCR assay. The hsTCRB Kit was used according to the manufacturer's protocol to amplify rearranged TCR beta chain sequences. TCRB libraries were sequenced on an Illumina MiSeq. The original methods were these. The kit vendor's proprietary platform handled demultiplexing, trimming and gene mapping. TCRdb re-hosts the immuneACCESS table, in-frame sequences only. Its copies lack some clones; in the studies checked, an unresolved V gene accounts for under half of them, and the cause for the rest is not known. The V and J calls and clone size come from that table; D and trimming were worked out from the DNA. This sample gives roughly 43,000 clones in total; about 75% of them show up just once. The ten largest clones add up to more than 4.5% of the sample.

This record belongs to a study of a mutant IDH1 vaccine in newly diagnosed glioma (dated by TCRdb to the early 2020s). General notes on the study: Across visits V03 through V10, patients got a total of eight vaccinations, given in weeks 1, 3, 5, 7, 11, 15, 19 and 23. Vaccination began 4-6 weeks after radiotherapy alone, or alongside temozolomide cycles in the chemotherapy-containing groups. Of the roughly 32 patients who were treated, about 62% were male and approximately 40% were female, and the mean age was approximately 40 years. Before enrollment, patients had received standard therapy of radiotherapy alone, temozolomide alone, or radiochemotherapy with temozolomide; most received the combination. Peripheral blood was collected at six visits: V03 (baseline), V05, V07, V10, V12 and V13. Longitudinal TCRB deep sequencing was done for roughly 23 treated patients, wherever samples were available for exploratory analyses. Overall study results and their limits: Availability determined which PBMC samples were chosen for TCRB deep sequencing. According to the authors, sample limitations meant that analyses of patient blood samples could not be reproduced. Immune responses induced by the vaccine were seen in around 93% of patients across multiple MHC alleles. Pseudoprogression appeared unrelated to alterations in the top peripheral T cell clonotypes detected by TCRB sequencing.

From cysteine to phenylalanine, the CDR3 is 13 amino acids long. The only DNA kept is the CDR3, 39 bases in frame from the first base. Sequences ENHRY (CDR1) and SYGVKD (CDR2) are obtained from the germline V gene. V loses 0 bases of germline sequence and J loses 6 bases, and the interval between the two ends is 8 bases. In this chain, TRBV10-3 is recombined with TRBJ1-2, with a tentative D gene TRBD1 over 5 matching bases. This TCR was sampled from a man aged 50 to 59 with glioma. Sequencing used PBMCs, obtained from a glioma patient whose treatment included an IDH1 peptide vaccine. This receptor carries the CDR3 CAISESMGDGYTF. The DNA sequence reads TGTGCCATCAGTGAGTCGATGGGGGATGGCTACACCTTC.